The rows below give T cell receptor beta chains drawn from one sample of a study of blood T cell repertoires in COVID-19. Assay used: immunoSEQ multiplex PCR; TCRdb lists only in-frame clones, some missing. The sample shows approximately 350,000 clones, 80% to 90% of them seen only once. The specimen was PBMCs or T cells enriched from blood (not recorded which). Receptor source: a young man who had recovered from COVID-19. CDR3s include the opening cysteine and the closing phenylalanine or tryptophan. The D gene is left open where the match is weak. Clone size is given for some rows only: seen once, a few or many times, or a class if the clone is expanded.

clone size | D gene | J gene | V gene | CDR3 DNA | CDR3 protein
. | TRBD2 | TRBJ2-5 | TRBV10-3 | TGTGCCATCAGCGACACGGTTGTTTCTAGCGGGGGGCGAACGGGGACCCAGTACTTC | CAISDTVVSSGGRTGTQYF
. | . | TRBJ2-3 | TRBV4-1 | TGCGCCAGCAGCCAAGATCTAGCACCGCAGTATTTT | CASSQDLAPQYF
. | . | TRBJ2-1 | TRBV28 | TGTGCCAGCAGTTTCTTTTACAATGAGCAGTTCTTC | CASSFFYNEQFF
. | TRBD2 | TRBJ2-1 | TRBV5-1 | TGCGCCAGCAGCTTACTAGCGGTGACTAATGAGCAGTTCTTC | CASSLLAVTNEQFF
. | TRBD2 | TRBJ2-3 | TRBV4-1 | TGCGCCAGCAGCCAAACCTCCCCGGATAGCGGGGGTAGCACAGATACGCAGTATTTT | CASSQTSPDSGGSTDTQYF
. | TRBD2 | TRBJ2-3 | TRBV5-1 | TGCGCCAGCAGACCGTCTAGCGGGGGAGGGTATTTT | CASRPSSGGGYF
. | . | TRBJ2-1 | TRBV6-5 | TGTGCCAGCCTATTACAGGGATCCAATGAGCAGTTCTTC | CASLLQGSNEQFF
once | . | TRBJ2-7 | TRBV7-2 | TGTGCCAGCAGCGACAGAAGACGCTACGAGCAGTACTTC | CASSDRRRYEQYF
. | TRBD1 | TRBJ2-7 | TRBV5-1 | TGCGCCAGCAGCCCGGGACAGTGGAACTACGAGCAGTACTTC | CASSPGQWNYEQYF
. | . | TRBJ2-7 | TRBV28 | TGTGCCAGCAGTTTAACAGGACACGATTTCTACGAGCAGTACTTC | CASSLTGHDFYEQYF
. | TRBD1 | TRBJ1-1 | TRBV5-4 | TGTGCCAGCAGCTTGGACGACAGGGTTGAAGCTTTCTTT | CASSLDDRVEAFF
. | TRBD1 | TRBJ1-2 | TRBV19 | TGTGCCAGTAGTACAACCACCGGGACAGGGGGTCTTTACCGTCGTGGCTACACCTTC | CASSTTTGTGGLYRRGYTF
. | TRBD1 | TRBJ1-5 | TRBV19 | TGTGCCAGTATACGGGACAGCCATAGCAATCAGCCCCAGCATTTT | CASIRDSHSNQPQHF
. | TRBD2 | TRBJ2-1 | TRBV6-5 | TGTGCCAGCGGGCAAGGGACTAGCCCCTACAATGAGCAGTTCTTC | CASGQGTSPYNEQFF
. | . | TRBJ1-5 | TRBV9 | TGTGCCAGCAGCGTAACCCCCGCGGGCAATCAGCCCCAGCATTTT | CASSVTPAGNQPQHF
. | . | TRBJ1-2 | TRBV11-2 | TGTGCCAGCAGCTTATCACCCCCTGGGGGCACAGTTGGCTATGGCTACACCTTC | CASSLSPPGGTVGYGYTF
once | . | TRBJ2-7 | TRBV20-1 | TGCAGTGCTACCCTGTCCTACGAGCAGTACTTC | CSATLSYEQYF
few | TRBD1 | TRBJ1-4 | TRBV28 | TGTGCCAGCAGTTTATGGACAGGGGGTAATGAAAAACTGTTTTTT | CASSLWTGGNEKLFF
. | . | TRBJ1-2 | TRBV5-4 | TGTGCCAGCAGCTTTGCGGGGGGCGGTGGCTACACCTTC | CASSFAGGGGYTF
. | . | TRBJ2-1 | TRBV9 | TGTGCCAGCAGCGTAGTAGGACAGTCGATAAATGAGCAGTTCTTC | CASSVVGQSINEQFF
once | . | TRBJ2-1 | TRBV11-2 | TGTGCCAGCACCCCAGCCGGGGTGGGTGAGCAGTTCTTC | CASTPAGVGEQFF
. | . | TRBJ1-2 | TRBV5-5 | TGTGCCAGCAGCTTGAGGGGCGTGAACTATGGCTACACCTTC | CASSLRGVNYGYTF
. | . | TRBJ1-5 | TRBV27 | TGTGCCAGCAGTGCTCTGTCCCTAGCTACCCGCGGACAGTTTTATAGCAATCAGCCCCAGCATTTT | CASSALSLATRGQFYSNQPQHF
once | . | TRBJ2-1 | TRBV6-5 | TGTGCCAGCAGTTATGGAGTCGGCAATGGTGAGCAGTTCTTC | CASSYGVGNGEQFF
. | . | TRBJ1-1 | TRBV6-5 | TGTGCCAGCAGTTACTCAACCAGTCTGAACACTGAAGCTTTCTTT | CASSYSTSLNTEAFF
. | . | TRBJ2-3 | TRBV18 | TGTGCCAGCTCACCCAGGACAGTGACCACAGATACGCAGTATTTT | CASSPRTVTTDTQYF
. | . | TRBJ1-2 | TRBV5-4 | TGTGCCAGCAGCTTGGAAGCGGGTGGCTACACCTTC | CASSLEAGGYTF
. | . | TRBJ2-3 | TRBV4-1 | TGCGCCAGCATGGAGTGGGGGGGGGCGAGAGATACGCAGTATTTT | CASMEWGGARDTQYF
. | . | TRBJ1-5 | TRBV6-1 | TGTGCCAGCAGTGAAGGGACAAGAATAAGCAATCAGCCCCAGCATTTT | CASSEGTRISNQPQHF
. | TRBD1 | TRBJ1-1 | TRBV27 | TGTGCCAGCGGACGACAGGGTGGCACTGAAGCTTTCTTT | CASGRQGGTEAFF
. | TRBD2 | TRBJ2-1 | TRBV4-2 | TGTGCCAGCAATACACTAGCGGGGGGGTACAATGAGCAGTTCTTC | CASNTLAGGYNEQFF
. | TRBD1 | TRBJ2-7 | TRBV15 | TGTGCCACCAGCAGAGCTGGACAGGGGGCGAACGAGCAGTACTTC | CATSRAGQGANEQYF
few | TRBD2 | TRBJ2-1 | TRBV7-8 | TGTGCCAGCAGCCTAAGACCCGGGACTAGCGTTACCAATGAGCAGTTCTTC | CASSLRPGTSVTNEQFF
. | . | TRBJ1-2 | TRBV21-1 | TGTGCCCCCTCCCAGGTCTATGGCTACACCTTC | CAPSQVYGYTF
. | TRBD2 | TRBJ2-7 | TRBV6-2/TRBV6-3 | TGTGCCAGCACCCCGGGACTAGGGATGGACGAGCAGTACTTC | CASTPGLGMDEQYF
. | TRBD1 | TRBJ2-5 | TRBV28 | TGTGCCAGCAGTTTGAGGGGGCCTTGGGGGACCCAGTACTTC | CASSLRGPWGTQYF
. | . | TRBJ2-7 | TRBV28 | TGTGCCAGCAGACCGGGAACAGCTCCTAACGAGCAGTACTTC | CASRPGTAPNEQYF
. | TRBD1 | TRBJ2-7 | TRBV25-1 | TGTGCCAGCAGTGGGGACAGGGCCCACGAGCAGTACTTC | CASSGDRAHEQYF
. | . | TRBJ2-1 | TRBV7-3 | TGTGCCAGCAGCTTAAGACGGGGTTCTTACAATGAGCAGTTCTTC | CASSLRRGSYNEQFF
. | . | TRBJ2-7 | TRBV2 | TGTGCCAGCAGCCCCTCGGGCTCCTACGAGCAGTACTTC | CASSPSGSYEQYF
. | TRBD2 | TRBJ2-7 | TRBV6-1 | TGTGCCAGCAGTGGGATTTTGGGGGGGAGTGCCTACGAGCAGTACTTC | CASSGILGGSAYEQYF